This TCR beta chain was obtained from a study of blood T cell repertoires in COVID-19. As for the study in general: The analysed material was cDNA or gDNA that came from T cells, B-cell-depleted T cells, or PBMCs.

In the study's own analysis: Estimates of nucleated cell counts were drawn from the amplification of reference gene primers. Libraries were prepared by immunoSEQ multiplex PCR; TCRdb keeps only in-frame clonotypes and omits some of them. V and J calls and clone size are given by that table; D and trimming were obtained from the DNA. The repertoire holds 140,000 to 150,000 clones, with 88% as singletons. Cohort placement rested on clinical history that participants reported themselves. Germline V gene data show CDR1 as SGHTA and CDR2 as FQGNSA. V shed 5 bases and J shed 4 bases, with 9 bases lying between them. CDR3 size: 13 residues.

The specimen sequenced was PBMCs or T cells enriched from blood (not recorded which). This chain uses TRBV7-2 with TRBJ2-1, with D unresolved. This TCR came from a woman in her twenties or thirties with acute COVID-19. The DNA for the CDR3 is TGTGCCAGCAGCCCGACAAGTTACAATGAGCAGTTCTTC. Translated, it gives CASSPTSYNEQFF.